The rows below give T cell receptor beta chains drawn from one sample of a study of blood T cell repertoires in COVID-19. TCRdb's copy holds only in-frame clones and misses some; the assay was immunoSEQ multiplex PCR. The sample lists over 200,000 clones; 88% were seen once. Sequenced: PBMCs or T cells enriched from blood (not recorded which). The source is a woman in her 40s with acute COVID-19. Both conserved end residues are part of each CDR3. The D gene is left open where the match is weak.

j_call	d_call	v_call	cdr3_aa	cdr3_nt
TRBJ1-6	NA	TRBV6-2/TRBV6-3	CASSLTGQRNNSPLHF	TGTGCCAGCAGTCTCACAGGACAGCGTAATAATTCACCCCTCCACTTT
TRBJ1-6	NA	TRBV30	CAWSREARNSPLHF	TGTGCCTGGAGTCGAGAGGCGCGGAATTCACCCCTCCACTTT
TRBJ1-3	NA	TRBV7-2	CASSQEGRFGNTIYF	TGTGCCAGCAGCCAGGAGGGGAGGTTTGGAAACACCATATATTTT
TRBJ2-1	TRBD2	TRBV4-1	CASSQGLAGPSYNEQFF	TGCGCCAGCAGCCAGGGACTAGCGGGCCCCTCCTACAATGAGCAGTTCTTC
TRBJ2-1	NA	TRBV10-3	CAISAASQGHEQFF	TGTGCCATCAGTGCCGCCAGTCAGGGGCATGAGCAGTTCTTC
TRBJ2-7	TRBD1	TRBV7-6	CASSLAGGDEQYF	TGTGCCAGCAGCTTAGCAGGGGGCGACGAGCAGTACTTC
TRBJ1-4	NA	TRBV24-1	CATSEAGDEKLFF	TGTGCCACCAGTGAGGCAGGGGACGAAAAACTGTTTTTT
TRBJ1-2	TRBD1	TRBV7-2	CASSLWWDRGPYGYTF	TGTGCCAGCAGCTTATGGTGGGACAGGGGCCCCTATGGCTACACCTTC
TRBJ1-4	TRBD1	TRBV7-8	CASSYGTGSRHNEKLFF	TGTGCCAGCAGCTACGGGACAGGGAGTCGGCATAATGAAAAACTGTTTTTT
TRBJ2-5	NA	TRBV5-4	CASSRSTTYQETQYF	TGTGCCAGCAGCCGATCAACTACGTACCAAGAGACCCAGTACTTC
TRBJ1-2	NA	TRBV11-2	CASSQSATGFYGYTF	TGTGCCAGCAGCCAAAGCGCGACAGGATTTTATGGCTACACCTTC
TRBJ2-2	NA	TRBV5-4	CASSFGGNTGELFF	TGTGCCAGCAGCTTTGGAGGGAACACCGGGGAGCTGTTTTTT
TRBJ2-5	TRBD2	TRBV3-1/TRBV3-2	CASSQGLAGVQQETQYF	TGTGCCAGCAGCCAAGGACTAGCGGGAGTTCAGCAAGAGACCCAGTACTTC
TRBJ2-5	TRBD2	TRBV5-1	CASRGASGYQETQYF	TGCGCCAGCAGGGGGGCTAGCGGGTACCAAGAGACCCAGTACTTC
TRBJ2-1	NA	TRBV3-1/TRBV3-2	CASSLTGGYNEQFF	TGTGCCAGCAGCCTTACCGGGGGCTACAATGAGCAGTTCTTC
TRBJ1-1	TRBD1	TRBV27	CASSQRTGGYTEAFF	TGTGCCAGCAGTCAACGGACAGGGGGCTACACTGAAGCTTTCTTT
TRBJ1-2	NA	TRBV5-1	CASSLRQGTYGYTF	TGCGCCAGCAGCTTGAGGCAGGGAACCTATGGCTACACCTTC
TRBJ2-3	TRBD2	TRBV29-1	CSVVAAGGVGDTQYF	TGCAGCGTTGTAGCTGCGGGGGGCGTTGGAGATACGCAGTATTTT